These 19 T cell receptor beta chains came from one sample sequenced in a study of T cells after yellow fever vaccination. TCRdb reprocessed the 5' RACE reads via MiXCR and lists one record per CDR3 protein. The sample includes more than 25,000 distinct CDR3 sequences, roughly 6.1% of them seen just once. This specimen was PBMCs, either bulk or a sorted T-cell subset (CD4+, CD8+, memory, or dextramer-sorted; not recorded which), taken on the day of the yellow fever booster vaccination. The receptors stem from a man aged 25-40 years who received the YFV17D yellow fever vaccine.

Ten or more counts support this clonotype. V gene TRBV20-1 combines with J gene TRBJ2-1; 10 bases line up with TRBD2. The V gene's germline CDR1 is DFQATT and CDR2 SNEGSKA (reference sequence). There are 14 residues in the CDR3. J was trimmed by 7 bases and V by 1 base; bases with no gene match: 4. The CDR3 is CSARASGSPNEQFF. The DNA for the CDR3 is TGCAGTGCTAGAGCTAGCGGGAGTCCAAATGAGCAGTTCTTC.

This clonotype turned up a few times. The rearrangement joins TRBV19 to TRBJ2-1; D uncertain. Trimming pared 10 bases from V and 3 bases from J, leaving 13 bases between. The germline V gene encodes CDR1 LNHDA and CDR2 SQIVND (reference sequence). This CDR3 comprises 13 residues. This CDR3 is CATTSGSYNEQFF. In DNA form, the CDR3 reads TGTGCCACCACATCCGGCAGCTACAATGAGCAGTTCTTC.

This clonotype was seen a few times. The chain joins TRBV4-1 to TRBJ1-2; 9 nucleotides agree with TRBD1. Trimming took 0 bases from V and 9 from J; bases not matched to a gene: 8. Germline V lookup: CDR1 MGHRA, CDR2 YSYEKL. The CDR3 has 15 amino acids. CDR3 sequence: CASSQDLGTGISYTF. The CDR3 nucleotides are TGCGCCAGCAGCCAAGATCTTGGGACAGGGATTAGCTACACCTTC.

The table lists this clonotype with a few counts. J is TRBJ1-6 and V is TRBV6-2 or TRBV6-3; D possibly corresponds to TRBD1 (5 bases). The germline V and J ends were trimmed by 6 bases and 7 bases, with 28 bases remaining between them. CDR1 MNHEY and CDR2 SVGEGT come from the germline V gene. The CDR3 is 19 amino acids. CDR3 nucleotides: TGTGCCAGCAGCCGCACCTTGGGGCAGGCCGAAACGTTGAATTCACCCCTCCACTTT. This sequence encodes CASSRTLGQAETLNSPLHF.

This clonotype was seen many times. The genes are TRBV18 and TRBJ1-2; a possible D gene is TRBD1 (5 bases). CDR3 length: 13 amino acids. The germline V gene encodes CDR1 KGHSH and CDR2 LQKENI. Trimming stripped 3 bases from V and 2 bases from J, with 7 bases between. This CDR3 is CASSPDKNYGYTF. The CDR3 bases are TGTGCCAGCTCACCGGACAAAAACTATGGCTACACCTTC. Variable domain in full (rest from reference TRBV18 and TRBJ1-2): NAGVMQNPRHLVRRRGQEARLRCSPMKGHSHVYWYRQLPEEGLKFMVYLQKENIIDESGMPKERFSAEFPKEGPSILRIQQVVRGDSAAYFCASSPDKNYGYTFGSGTRLTVV.

On this clonotype itself: A much larger clone lies a single base off, so this may be a read error. The chain is built from TRBV6-1 and TRBJ2-5; TRBD1 matches 8 bases. The CDR3 extends over 14 amino acids. The V gene's germline CDR1 is MNHNS and CDR2 SASEGT. The CDR3 DNA reads as TGTGCCAGCAGACCAACAGGGGGGATAAAGACCCAGCACTTC. It yields the protein CASRPTGGIKTQHF.

This clonotype was counted a few times. J is TRBJ1-4 and V is TRBV7-9; TRBD1 might be the D (5 bases). CDR1 and CDR2 (germline): SEHNR, FQNEAQ (reference sequence). The CDR3 has 12 amino acids. V gave up 7 bases and J gave up 8 bases, with 11 bases separating them. CDR3 region: CASKTVTEKLFF. DNA of the CDR3: TGTGCCAGCAAGACAGTTACCGAAAAACTGTTTTTT.

This clonotype was seen at least ten times. The chain has TRBV7-2 and TRBJ1-2, with D perhaps matching TRBD1 (5 bases). This CDR3 has 15 amino acids. Germline V gene lookup returns CDR1 SGHTA and CDR2 FQGNSA. Trimming cost V 6 bases and J 10 bases, with 24 bases left between them. The DNA of the CDR3 is TGTGCCAGCAGGCGTAACAGACAGCATCAGTTCGACTACACCTTC. Residues: CASRRNRQHQFDYTF.

This clonotype appeared many times. The chain is built from TRBV7-2 and TRBJ2-1; 7 bases are shared with TRBD1. This CDR3 comprises 14 residues. The junction had 9 bases not matched to a gene; V was cut back by 4 bases and J by 9 bases. In germline, CDR1 is SGHTA, CDR2 FQGNSA. The CDR3 nucleotides read TGTGCCAGCAGCTCCGACAGGGTGGTGGGTGAGCAGTTCTTC. Encoded protein: CASSSDRVVGEQFF.

This clonotype is classed as medium-sized (0.01 to 0.1%). The chain joins TRBV29-1 to TRBJ2-1; 9 nucleotides match TRBD1. The V gene end was trimmed by 6 bases and the J gene end by 6 bases; junction bases not matched to a gene: 9. From germline, CDR1 is SQVTM and CDR2 ANQGSEA. CDR3 length: 14 amino acids. The CDR3 reads CSVGGTGNSNEQFF. The CDR3 bases are TGCAGCGTCGGAGGGACAGGGAACTCCAATGAGCAGTTCTTC.

In its sample, this clonotype was seen many times. CDR3 bases: TGCAGCGTTGTAACAGGGATCGGAACCACTGAAGCTTTCTTT. As protein: CSVVTGIGTTEAFF. The gene calls are TRBV29-1 and TRBJ1-1; a possible D gene is TRBD1 (6 bases). The CDR3 has 14 amino acids. CDR1 is SQVTM and CDR2 is ANQGSEA in the germline V gene. The V end lost 4 bases, the J end lost 4 bases, and 16 bases lay between the germline ends.

This clonotype has ten or more counts. V gene TRBV20-1 combines with J gene TRBJ2-1; D not certain. Trimming left V 5 bases short and J 5 bases short, with 10 bases between. Looked up from germline, CDR1 is DFQATT and CDR2 is SNEGSKA (reference sequence). There are 12 residues in the CDR3. In nucleotides, the CDR3 is TGCAGTGCTCGACTTCAGCACAATGAGCAGTTCTTC. Residues: CSARLQHNEQFF.

There are many counts of this clonotype. V gene TRBV6-2 or TRBV6-3 combines with J gene TRBJ2-1; D ambiguous. The CDR3 runs to 14 residues. Germline CDR1 is MNHEY and CDR2 is SVGEGT. Trimming left V 5 bases short and J 0 bases short, with 8 bases between. CDR3 sequence (DNA): TGTGCCAGCAGTCCGGAAAGCTCCTACAATGAGCAGTTCTTC. Translating gives CASSPESSYNEQFF.

In this sample, this clonotype turned up many times. The V gene is TRBV27, the J gene TRBJ2-7, with D maybe TRBD2 (6 bases). Germline CDR1 and CDR2: MNHEY and SMNVEV (reference sequence). V was clipped by 8 bases and J by 1 base, with 15 bases between them. The CDR3 runs to 14 residues. CDR3 residues: CASGRPGLSYEQYF. CDR3 nucleotide sequence: TGTGCCAGCGGTCGCCCGGGACTTTCCTACGAGCAGTACTTC.

This clonotype was picked up many times. The chain has TRBV20-1 and TRBJ2-1; TRBD2 is a possible D gene (6 bases). This CDR3 contains 12 residues. Germline V gene sequence: CDR1 DFQATT, CDR2 SNEGSKA (reference sequence). The germline V and J ends were trimmed by 5 bases and 13 bases, with 18 bases remaining between them. DNA of the CDR3: TGCAGTGCTTCATCGCGGGGTTCGCGTCAGTTCTTC. It translates to CSASSRGSRQFF.

Many counts were recorded for this clonotype. This chain uses TRBV14 with TRBJ2-3; D remains ambiguous. The CDR3 consists of 11 residues. Trimming took 5 bases from V and 8 from J, leaving 8 bases between them. Germline V gives CDR1 SGHDN, CDR2 FVKESK. The CDR3 region has the DNA TGTGCCAGCAGCGGAAAGGGTACGCAGTATTTT. Residues: CASSGKGTQYF.

This clonotype was counted at least ten times. The V and J genes are TRBV5-6 and TRBJ2-3; D remains ambiguous. This CDR3 comprises 12 residues. CDR1 SGHDT and CDR2 YYEEEE come from the germline V gene. V shed 4 bases and J shed 6 bases, with 9 bases lying between them. CDR3: CASSLGMDTQYF. DNA of the CDR3: TGTGCCAGCAGCCTGGGAATGGATACGCAGTATTTT.

This clonotype was picked up many times. The chain uses TRBV18 and TRBJ2-7, with 8 bases aligning to TRBD1. V was clipped by 3 bases and J by 6 bases; unmatched bases: 10. Per the germline V gene, CDR1 is KGHSH and CDR2 is LQKENI. The length of the CDR3 is 15 residues. The CDR3 DNA sequence: TGTGCCAGCTCACCCAGGACGGACAGGGCCTCCGAGCAGTACTTC. Translated, it gives CASSPRTDRASEQYF.

This clonotype was picked up many times. The CDR3 here is CASSLDWGVNTGELFF. The CDR3 DNA follows: TGCGCCAGCAGCTTGGATTGGGGAGTCAACACCGGGGAGCTGTTTTTT. The chain carries TRBV5-1 and TRBJ2-2, with a possible D match to TRBD2 (5 bases). Germline values: CDR1 SGHRS, CDR2 YFSETQ. The length of the CDR3 is 16 residues. V was trimmed by 0 bases and J by 2 bases, leaving 11 bases between them. Full variable domain (rest looked up from reference TRBV5-1 and TRBJ2-2): KAGVTQTPRYLIKTRGQQVTLSCSPISGHRSVSWYQQTPGQGLQFLFEYFSETQRNKGNFPGRFSGRQFSNSRSEMNVSTLELGDSALYLCASSLDWGVNTGELFFGEGSRLTVL.